This TCR beta chain emerged from a study of T cell responses to AZD1222 COVID-19 vaccine. Findings and caveats of the study: Spike was spanned by vaccine-associated CD4 TCRs, with dominance at 160-218 and 743-854.

The protocol was immunoSEQ multiplex PCR, while the TCRdb copy is restricted to in-frame clones and leaves out a portion. The sample has some 86,000 clones, around 92% seen once; the top ten hold 5% to 5.5%. Turning to this clone: Antigen unknown.

Trimming shortened V by 6 bases and J by 1 base, and 18 bases separated the two germline ends. The germline V gene encodes CDR1 SNHLY and CDR2 FYNNEI. The CDR3 contains 16 residues. The sequencing used peripheral blood, collected on day 0 of AZD1222 vaccination. The source is an adult in good health. The genes are TRBV2 and TRBJ1-1, with a tentative D call TRBD1 (5 bases). CDR3 in DNA: TGTGCCAGCAGACCCCCCGGGGGGTCGGGGAACACTGAAGCTTTCTTT. Protein product: CASRPPGGSGNTEAFF.